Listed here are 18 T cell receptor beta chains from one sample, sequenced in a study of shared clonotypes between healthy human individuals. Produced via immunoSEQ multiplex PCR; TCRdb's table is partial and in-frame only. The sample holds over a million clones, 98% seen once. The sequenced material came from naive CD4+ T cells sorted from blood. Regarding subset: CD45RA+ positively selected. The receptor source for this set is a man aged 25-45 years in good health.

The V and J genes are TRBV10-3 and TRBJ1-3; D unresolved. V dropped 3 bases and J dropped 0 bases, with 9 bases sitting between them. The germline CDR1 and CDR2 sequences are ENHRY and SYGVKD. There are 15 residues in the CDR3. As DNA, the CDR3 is TGTGCCATCAGTGATCCGCGATTCTCTGGAAACACCATATATTTT. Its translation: CAISDPRFSGNTIYF.

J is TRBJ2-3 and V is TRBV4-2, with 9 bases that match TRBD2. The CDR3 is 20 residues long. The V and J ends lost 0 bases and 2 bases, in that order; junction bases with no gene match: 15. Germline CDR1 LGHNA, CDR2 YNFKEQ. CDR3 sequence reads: CASSQEWGGHLAGLTDTQYF. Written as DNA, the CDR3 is TGTGCCAGCAGCCAAGAATGGGGGGGGCATCTAGCGGGACTCACAGATACGCAGTATTTT.

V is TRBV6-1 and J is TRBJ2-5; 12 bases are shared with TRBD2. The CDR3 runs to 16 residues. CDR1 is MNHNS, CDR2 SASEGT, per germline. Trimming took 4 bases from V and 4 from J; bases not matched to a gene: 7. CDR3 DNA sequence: TGTGCCAGCAGTGGCACCCTAGCGGGAGGGCTAGAGACCCAGTACTTC. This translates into CASSGTLAGGLETQYF.

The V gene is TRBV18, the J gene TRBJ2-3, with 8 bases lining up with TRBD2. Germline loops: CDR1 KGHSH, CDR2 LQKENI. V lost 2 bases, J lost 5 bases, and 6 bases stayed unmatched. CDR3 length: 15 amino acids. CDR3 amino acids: CASSPTSGYQDTQYF. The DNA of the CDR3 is TGTGCCAGCTCACCAACTAGCGGCTATCAAGATACGCAGTATTTT.

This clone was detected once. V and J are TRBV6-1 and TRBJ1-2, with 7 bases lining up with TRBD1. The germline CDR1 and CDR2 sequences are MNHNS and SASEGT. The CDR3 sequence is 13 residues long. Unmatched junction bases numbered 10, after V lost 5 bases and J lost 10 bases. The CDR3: CASSQGQWNYYTF. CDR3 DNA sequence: TGTGCCAGCAGTCAGGGACAGTGGAATTACTACACCTTC.

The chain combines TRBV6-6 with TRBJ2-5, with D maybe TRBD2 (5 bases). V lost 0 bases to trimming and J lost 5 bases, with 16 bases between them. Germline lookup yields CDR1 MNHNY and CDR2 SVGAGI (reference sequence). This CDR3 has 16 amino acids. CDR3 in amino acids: CASSYSIGSRVETQYF. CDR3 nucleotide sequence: TGTGCCAGCAGTTACTCGATTGGGTCGAGGGTGGAGACCCAGTACTTC.

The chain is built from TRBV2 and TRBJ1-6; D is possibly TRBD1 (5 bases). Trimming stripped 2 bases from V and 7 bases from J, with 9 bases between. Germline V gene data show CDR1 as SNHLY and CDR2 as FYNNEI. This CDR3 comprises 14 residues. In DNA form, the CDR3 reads TGTGCCAGCAGTGAAAGGGGAAGGAATTCACCCCTCCACTTT. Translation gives CASSERGRNSPLHF. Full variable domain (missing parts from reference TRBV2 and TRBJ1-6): EPEVTQTPSHQVTQMGQEVILRCVPISNHLYFYWYRQILGQKVEFLVSFYNNEISEKSEIFDDQFSVERPDGSNFTLKIRSTKLEDSAMYFCASSERGRNSPLHFGNGTRLTVT.

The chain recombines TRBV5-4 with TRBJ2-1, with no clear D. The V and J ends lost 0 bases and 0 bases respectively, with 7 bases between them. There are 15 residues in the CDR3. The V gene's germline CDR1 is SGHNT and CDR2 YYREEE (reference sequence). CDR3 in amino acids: CASSLGLGSYNEQFF. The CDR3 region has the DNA TGTGCCAGCAGCTTGGGGCTTGGCTCCTACAATGAGCAGTTCTTC.

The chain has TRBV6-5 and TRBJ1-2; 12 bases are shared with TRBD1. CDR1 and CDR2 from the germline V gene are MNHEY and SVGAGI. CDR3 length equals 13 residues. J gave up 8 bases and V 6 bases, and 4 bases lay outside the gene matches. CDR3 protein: CASRGTGGRGYTF. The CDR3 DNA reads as TGTGCCAGCAGAGGGACAGGGGGCAGGGGCTACACCTTC.

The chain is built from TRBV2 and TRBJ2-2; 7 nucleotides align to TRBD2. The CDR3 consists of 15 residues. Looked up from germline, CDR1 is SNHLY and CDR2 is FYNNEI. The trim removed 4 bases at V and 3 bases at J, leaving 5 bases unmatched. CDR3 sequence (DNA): TGTGCCAGCAGTGTAACTAGCGCAGACACCGGGGAGCTGTTTTTT. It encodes CASSVTSADTGELFF.

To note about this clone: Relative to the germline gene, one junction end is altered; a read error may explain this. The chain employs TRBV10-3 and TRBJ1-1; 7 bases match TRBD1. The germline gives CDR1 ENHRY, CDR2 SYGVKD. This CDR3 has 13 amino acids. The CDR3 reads CASLRTEGAEVFF. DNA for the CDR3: TGTGCCTCCTTGAGGACAGAGGGGGCTGAAGTTTTCTTT.

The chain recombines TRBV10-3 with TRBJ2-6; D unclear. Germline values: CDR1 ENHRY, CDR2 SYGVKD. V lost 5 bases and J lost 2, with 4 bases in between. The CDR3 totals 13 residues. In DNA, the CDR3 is TGTGCCATCAGTTCTGCTGGGGCCAACGTCCTGACTTTC. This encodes CAISSAGANVLTF.

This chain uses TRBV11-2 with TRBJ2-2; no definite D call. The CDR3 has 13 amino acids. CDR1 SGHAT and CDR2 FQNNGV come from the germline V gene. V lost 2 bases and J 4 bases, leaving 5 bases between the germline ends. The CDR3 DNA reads TGTGCCAGCAGCTTATCGGTCACCGGGGAGCTGTTTTTT. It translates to CASSLSVTGELFF.

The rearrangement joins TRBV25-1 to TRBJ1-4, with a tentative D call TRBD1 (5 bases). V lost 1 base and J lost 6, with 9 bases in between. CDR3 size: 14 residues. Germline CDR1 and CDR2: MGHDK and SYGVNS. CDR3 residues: CASSEFRGYEKLFF. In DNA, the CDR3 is TGTGCCAGCAGTGAATTTAGGGGTTATGAAAAACTGTTTTTT.

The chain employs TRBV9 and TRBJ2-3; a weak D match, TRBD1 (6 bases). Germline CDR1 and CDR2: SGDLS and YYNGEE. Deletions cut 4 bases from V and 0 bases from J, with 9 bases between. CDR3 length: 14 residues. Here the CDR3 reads CASSSRGSTDTQYF. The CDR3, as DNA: TGTGCCAGCAGCTCCAGGGGAAGCACAGATACGCAGTATTTT.

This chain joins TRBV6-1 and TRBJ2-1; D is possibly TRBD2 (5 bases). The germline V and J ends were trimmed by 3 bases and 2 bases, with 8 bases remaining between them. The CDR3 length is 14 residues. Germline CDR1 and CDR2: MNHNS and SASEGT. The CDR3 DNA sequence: TGTGCCAGCAGTGACCTAGCTCCCTACAATGAGCAGTTCTTC. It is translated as CASSDLAPYNEQFF.

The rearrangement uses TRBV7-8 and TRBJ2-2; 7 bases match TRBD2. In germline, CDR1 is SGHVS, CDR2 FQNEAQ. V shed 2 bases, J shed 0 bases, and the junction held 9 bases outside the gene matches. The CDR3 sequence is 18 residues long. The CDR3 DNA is TGTGCCAGCAGCTTACGTGGGGAGGGCCACTCGAACACCGGGGAGCTGTTTTTT. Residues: CASSLRGEGHSNTGELFF.

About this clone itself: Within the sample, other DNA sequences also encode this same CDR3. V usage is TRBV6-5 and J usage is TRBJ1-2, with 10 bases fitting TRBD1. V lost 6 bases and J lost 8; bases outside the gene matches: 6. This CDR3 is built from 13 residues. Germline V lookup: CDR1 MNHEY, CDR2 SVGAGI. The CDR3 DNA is TGTGCCAGCAGCCTGGACAGGGGGTACGGCTACACCTTC. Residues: CASSLDRGYGYTF.